The 21 T cell receptor beta chains in this list originate from one sample, sequenced in a study of blood T cell repertoires in COVID-19. Profiling relied on immunoSEQ multiplex PCR, and the TCRdb table lists in-frame clones only, not all of them. The sample lists roughly 300,000 clones, 85% occurring once. What was sequenced was peripheral blood. The receptors originated from a human donor in a cohort sampled during active COVID-19.

The chain's CDR3 is CATEDTGKANYGYTF. As DNA, the CDR3 is TGTGCCACCGAAGATACAGGGAAAGCTAACTATGGCTACACCTTC. The V and J genes are TRBV10-3 and TRBJ1-2; TRBD1 might be the D (6 bases). This CDR3 has 15 amino acids. The V gene lost 10 bases and the J gene lost 0 bases, with 18 bases spanning the gap. Germline-derived CDR1 and CDR2 are ENHRY and SYGVKD.

V and J are TRBV9 and TRBJ1-3; no reliable D call. The V gene lost 0 bases and the J gene lost 1 base, with 5 bases spanning the gap. This CDR3 comprises 14 residues. Germline CDR1 and CDR2: SGDLS and YYNGEE. CDR3 loop: CASSVASSGNTIYF. Here the CDR3 DNA reads TGTGCCAGCAGCGTAGCTTCGTCTGGAAACACCATATATTTT. The full variable domain, completed using reference TRBV9 and TRBJ1-3, is DSGVTQTPKHLITATGQRVTLRCSPRSGDLSVYWYQQSLDQGLQFLIQYYNGEERAKGNILERFSAQQFPDLHSELNLSSLELGDSALYFCASSVASSGNTIYFGEGSWLTVV.

This chain links TRBV27 with TRBJ2-5, with 8 positions matching TRBD1. Trimming took 3 bases from V and 5 from J; bases not matched to a gene: 8. This CDR3 has 15 residues. Germline CDR1 MNHEY, CDR2 SMNVEV (reference sequence). The CDR3 protein is CASSLRTGTGETQYF. Written as DNA, the CDR3 is TGTGCCAGCAGTTTGAGGACAGGGACCGGTGAGACCCAGTACTTC.

The chain joins TRBV28 to TRBJ2-7; 9 bases match TRBD1. V lost 5 bases, J lost 1 base, and 6 bases stayed unmatched. This CDR3 is 15 amino acids long. CDR1 is MDHEN, CDR2 SYDVKM, per germline. This CDR3 is CASSPHGTGSYEQYF. DNA for the CDR3: TGTGCCAGCAGTCCCCACGGGACAGGGTCCTACGAGCAGTACTTC. The entire variable domain, with the rest obtained from reference TRBV28 and TRBJ2-7, is as follows: DVKVTQSSRYLVKRTGEKVFLECVQDMDHENMFWYRQDPGLGLRLIYFSYDVKMKEKGDIPEGYSVSREKKERFSLILESASTNQTSMYLCASSPHGTGSYEQYFGPGTRLTVT.

The rearrangement links TRBV19 to TRBJ2-7; 7 bases are shared with TRBD1. The CDR3 is made up of 14 amino acids. From germline, CDR1 is LNHDA and CDR2 SQIVND (reference sequence). The J segment lost 0 bases and the V segment lost 10 bases, leaving 9 bases of the junction unmatched. This CDR3 is CATRKTGSSYEQYF. As DNA, the CDR3 is TGTGCCACAAGAAAGACAGGGAGCTCCTACGAGCAGTACTTC.

V and J are TRBV9 and TRBJ2-7; the D gene is possibly TRBD2 (6 bases). Germline V gives CDR1 SGDLS, CDR2 YYNGEE. The length of the CDR3 is 15 residues. V gave up 3 bases and J gave up 3 bases, with 16 bases separating them. CDR3 nucleotide sequence: TGTGCCAGCAGCGCCTCGGACGGGAGTGGCTACGAGCAGTACTTC. The encoded protein is CASSASDGSGYEQYF.

This clone turned up a few times. V is TRBV7-9 and J is TRBJ1-1; D unclear. The CDR3 loop spans 14 amino acids. V was trimmed by 0 bases and J by 2 bases, leaving 7 bases between them. CDR1 and CDR2 (germline): SEHNR, FQNEAQ (reference sequence). The CDR3 is CASSLAFTNTEAFF. CDR3 DNA sequence: TGTGCCAGCAGCTTAGCCTTTACTAACACTGAAGCTTTCTTT.

This chain connects TRBV14 to TRBJ2-7, with 10 bases lining up with TRBD1. J gave up 5 bases and V 0 bases, and 13 bases lay outside the gene matches. The germline CDR1 and CDR2 sequences are SGHDN and FVKESK. The CDR3 runs 18 residues. CDR3 sequence reads: CASSQDEFLTGGRHEQYF. For the CDR3, the DNA is TGTGCCAGCAGCCAAGATGAGTTTCTGACAGGGGGCAGACACGAGCAGTACTTC.

Of note for this clone: The sample holds other DNA sequences that translate to the same CDR3. The chain uses TRBV28 and TRBJ2-3; the match to TRBD2 covers 12 bases. Germline V gives CDR1 MDHEN, CDR2 SYDVKM. The CDR3 contains 17 residues. With 4 bases clipped from V and 1 base from J, the junction kept 6 bases outside the gene matches. CDR3 sequence (DNA): TGTGCCAGCAGTTCGCCACTAGCGGGAGGACGCACAGATACGCAGTATTTT. Translated, it gives CASSSPLAGGRTDTQYF.

This sequence joins TRBV19 and TRBJ1-2; the D gene is possibly TRBD1 (5 bases). V lost 7 bases and J 6 bases, leaving 15 bases between the germline ends. The CDR3 runs to 13 residues. In germline, CDR1 is LNHDA, CDR2 SQIVND (reference sequence). The CDR3 region has the DNA TGTGCCAGTAACGGGCCAGGGAGGAATGGCTACACCTTC. Encoded protein: CASNGPGRNGYTF.

This sequence joins TRBV21-1 and TRBJ2-7; the table's D gene call, TRBD2, was not cross checked with the DNA. TRBV21-1 counts as a pseudogene. This CDR3 spans 15 amino acids. CDR3 protein: CASSKVGTSLCEQYF. CDR3 nucleotide sequence: TGTGCCAGCAGCAAAGTCGGGACTAGTCTCTGCGAGCAGTACTTC.

The V call is TRBV6-4, the J call TRBJ2-5, with 14 positions matching TRBD2. The CDR3 sequence is 16 residues long. CDR1 is MRHNA, CDR2 SNTAGT, per germline. V gave up 5 bases and J gave up 5 bases; unmatched junction bases: 7. The CDR3 loop is CASSPSGTSGSETQYF. The CDR3 DNA reads as TGTGCCAGCAGTCCGTCCGGGACTAGCGGGAGCGAGACCCAGTACTTC.

The chain joins TRBV5-4 to TRBJ1-1; D call uncertain. CDR3 length equals 12 residues. V lost 4 bases, J lost 6 bases, and 10 bases lay in between. CDR1 is SGHNT and CDR2 is YYREEE in the germline V gene (reference sequence). The CDR3 spells CASSPGRAEAFF. CDR3 nucleotides: TGTGCCAGCAGCCCCGGGAGGGCTGAAGCTTTCTTT.

The gene calls are TRBV7-9 and TRBJ1-4, with 7 nucleotides matching TRBD1. The CDR3 is made up of 14 amino acids. The V gene's germline CDR1 is SEHNR and CDR2 FQNEAQ (reference sequence). J lost 6 bases, V lost 5 bases, and 6 bases had no gene match. The CDR3 loop reads CASSEGAGYEKLFF. The CDR3 DNA reads as TGTGCCAGCAGCGAGGGGGCAGGTTATGAAAAACTGTTTTTT.

This chain links TRBV14 with TRBJ1-1; no definite D call. The CDR3 is 15 amino acids. Germline values: CDR1 SGHDN, CDR2 FVKESK. The V gene lost 3 bases and the J gene lost 2 bases, with 13 bases spanning the gap. CDR3 residues: CASSHNPGPNTEAFF. CDR3 sequence (DNA): TGTGCCAGCAGCCATAACCCGGGTCCCAACACTGAAGCTTTCTTT.

This clone was seen a few times. The chain recombines TRBV5-1 with TRBJ2-1, with D possibly being TRBD1 (6 bases). Trimming stripped 3 bases from V and 8 bases from J, with 15 bases between. CDR1 SGHRS and CDR2 YFSETQ come from the germline V gene. CDR3 length equals 14 residues. This chain's CDR3 is CASSSTGRGDEQFF. The CDR3 DNA is TGCGCCAGCAGCTCGACAGGTAGGGGCGATGAGCAGTTCTTC.

The rearrangement uses TRBV5-6 and TRBJ2-2; D is perhaps TRBD1 (5 bases). This CDR3 spans 15 amino acids. Trimming took 2 bases from V and 2 from J, leaving 10 bases between them. Germline V gene sequence: CDR1 SGHDT, CDR2 YYEEEE. The CDR3 sequence: CASSFSDRNTGELFF. CDR3 bases: TGTGCCAGCAGCTTCTCTGACAGAAACACCGGGGAGCTGTTTTTT.

This sequence joins TRBV9 and TRBJ2-1, with 8 bases matching TRBD2. The V gene's germline CDR1 is SGDLS and CDR2 YYNGEE. The ends lost 2 bases at V and 5 bases at J; junction bases unmatched: 3. The CDR3 runs to 14 residues. CDR3 nucleotides: TGTGCCAGCAGCGTTACTAGCGGAAACAATGAGCAGTTCTTC. This codes for CASSVTSGNNEQFF.

V is TRBV5-1 and J is TRBJ2-5; weak D call: TRBD2 (6 bases). This CDR3 region has 14 residues. Germline V gene data show CDR1 as SGHRS and CDR2 as YFSETQ. Between the trimmed V and J ends, which lost 4 bases and 0 bases, there was a span of 10 bases. The CDR3 DNA sequence: TGCGCCAGCAGCGCTCGGGACTACCAAGAGACCCAGTACTTC. Its protein is CASSARDYQETQYF.

This clone has just one count. This sequence joins TRBV24-1 and TRBJ2-3, with 7 bases that match TRBD1. Germline CDR1 reads KGHDR; CDR2 reads SFDVKD. J was trimmed by 4 bases and V by 6 bases; bases with no gene match: 9. This CDR3 comprises 15 residues. The CDR3, as DNA: TGTGCCACCAGTAAAACCGGGACAGATCCAGATACGCAGTATTTT. Protein sequence: CATSKTGTDPDTQYF.

V usage is TRBV19 and J usage is TRBJ1-5; weak D call: TRBD1 (6 bases). This CDR3 has 13 residues. V lost 6 bases and J 6 bases, leaving 12 bases between the germline ends. CDR1 LNHDA and CDR2 SQIVND come from the germline V gene (reference sequence). The CDR3 DNA reads as TGTGCCAGTAGAGGGGGGGCGGGTCAGCCCCAGCATTTT. As protein: CASRGGAGQPQHF.